Sequencing of this TCR beta chain was carried out in a study of blood T cell repertoires in COVID-19. Study at large: From the United States, Italy and Spain came samples of acute and convalescent COVID-19. T cells, B-cell-depleted T cells, or PBMCs provided the cDNA or gDNA that served as material.

V shed 4 bases, J shed 2 bases, and the junction held 5 bases outside the gene matches. The germline gives CDR1 KGHDR, CDR2 SFDVKD. The CDR3 is made up of 16 amino acids. Under the authors' procedure: How many nucleated cells were present was estimated from reference gene primer amplification. Generated by immunoSEQ multiplex PCR, the TCRdb table keeps only in-frame clones and is missing some. That table supplies the V and J calls and clone size; D and trimming were determined from the DNA. Among 50,000 to 75,000 clones listed, around 80% were seen once. The sequence was collected from a man between 60 and 70 years old with acute or convalescent COVID-19. The rearrangement links TRBV24-1 to TRBJ2-1, with 9 nucleotides matching TRBD2. Sequencing input: peripheral blood. The CDR3 reads CATSDRSGSTYNEQFF. For the CDR3, the DNA is TGTGCCACCAGTGACCGTAGCGGGAGTACCTACAATGAGCAGTTCTTC.